This T cell receptor (beta chain) emerged from a study of CD8 T cells in ankylosing spondylitis. The study's findings and limits: In synovial fluid and blood from reactive arthritis, some motif variants were previously reported. Several highly homologous variants made up a TCR beta motif, and this motif appeared characteristic of ankylosing spondylitis blood. Clones linked to disease, bearing a CD8+ phenotype, were relatively rare in peripheral blood. The clones that were linked to disease were reported to be significantly enriched in matched synovial fluid samples from ankylosing spondylitis patients.

V was trimmed by 2 bases and J by 4 bases, leaving 6 bases between them. This CDR3 contains 13 residues. Germline loops: CDR1 LGHDT, CDR2 YNNKEL (reference sequence). The sample holds many counts of this clonotype. Its antigen is unidentified. Each TCR beta library was made by quantitative 5'-RACE that incorporated molecular barcodes. Using its own MiXCR run on the 5' RACE reads, TCRdb lists one record per CDR3 protein. Of around 490,000 distinct CDR3 sequences detected, about 5.2% appear once; the ten largest clones hold roughly 3.2%. This chain links TRBV3-1 with TRBJ2-1; no clear D. This clonotype was sampled from a male donor with ankylosing spondylitis. Sequenced input: blood, either unsorted or a sorted T cell fraction (not recorded which). The CDR3 is CASSQILYNEQFF. The DNA of the CDR3 is TGTGCCAGCAGCCAAATACTGTACAATGAGCAGTTCTTC.